This passage covers 21 T cell receptor beta chains from one sample sequenced in a study of T cells in women clearing cervical HPV infection. TCRdb's copy holds only in-frame clones and misses some; the assay was immunoSEQ multiplex PCR. The sample spans tens of thousands of clones; the ten largest clones claim about 7.7%. Sequencing used blood buffy coat. The receptors come from a woman between 18 and 70 years old with a cervical HPV16 infection that either progressed to CIN3+ or cleared (not recorded which).

The sequenced CDR3 bases are TGTGCCAGCAGTGGTGGCAGGGGGCACGAG. Protein: CASSGGRGHE. The entire CDR3 protein reads CASSGGRGHEQYF. The chain employs TRBV6-1 and TRBJ2-7, with TRBD1 identical over 8 bases. Read data end 3 residues before the CDR3 end; the end is taken from the germline J gene. The CDR3 has 13 residues. V gave up 4 bases and J gave up 5 bases; unmatched junction bases: 4. CDR1 is MNHNS and CDR2 is SASEGT in the germline V gene.

In the case of this clone: The missing CDR3 end, 3 residues past where the read stops, is filled in from the germline J gene. The chain combines TRBV20-1 with TRBJ2-7; 9 positions agree with TRBD1. Per the germline V gene, CDR1 is DFQATT and CDR2 is SNEGSKA (reference sequence). This CDR3 is built from 14 residues. V gave up 6 bases and J gave up 0 bases; unmatched junction bases: 6. The CDR3 spells CSARRQGGSYEQYF. The part of the CDR3 DNA that was read is TGCAGTGCCCGGAGACAGGGGGGCTCCTACGAG.

With regard to this clone: The read ends 3 residues early relative to the CDR3; the germline J gene fills the gap. The V gene is TRBV20-1, the J gene TRBJ2-7; TRBD1 aligns across 7 bases. This CDR3 has 12 residues. Trimming removed 6 bases from V and 4 bases from J; junction bases left unmatched: 6. CDR1 is DFQATT, CDR2 SNEGSKA, per germline (reference sequence). Partial CDR3 DNA: TGCAGTGCCCCAGGGACAGTATACGAG. Amino acid sequence: CSAPGTVYE. The entire CDR3 sequence reads CSAPGTVYEQYF.

Concerning this clone itself: The read terminates 3 residues ahead of where the CDR3 ends, so the germline J gene completes it. V usage is TRBV18 and J usage is TRBJ2-2, with D possibly matching TRBD1 (5 bases). The CDR3 has 20 amino acids. Germline CDR1 and CDR2: KGHSH and LQKENI. Here the CDR3 reads CASSPQKSFLSGQGHEKLFF. The part of the CDR3 DNA that was read is TGTGCCAGCTCACCACAAAAGTCGTTTTTATCGGGTCAGGGCCATGAAAAG.

Details on this clone: The read falls 3 residues short of the CDR3 end, and the missing part is taken from the germline J gene. The V gene is TRBV19, the J gene TRBJ2-1, with D unclear. The CDR3 runs 14 residues. Germline loops: CDR1 LNHDA, CDR2 SQIVND (reference sequence). Trimming pared 7 bases from V and 0 bases from J, leaving 10 bases between. The part of the CDR3 DNA that was read is TGTGCCAGTACTCTAGGATTCTCCTACAATGAG. Translation: CASTLGFSYNE. The whole CDR3 sequence is CASTLGFSYNEQFF.

Worth noting for this clone: The read stops 3 residues short of the end of the CDR3; the missing end is completed from the germline J gene. The chain joins TRBV20-1 to TRBJ2-3, with D unresolved. The CDR3 spans 12 residues. In germline, CDR1 is DFQATT, CDR2 SNEGSKA (reference sequence). The V end was cut by 7 bases, the J end by 3 bases, with 11 bases between. This chain's CDR3 is CSVRGGTDTQYF. The covered CDR3 bases are TGCAGTGTGCGCGGCGGTACAGATACG.

Turning to this clone: The CDR3 is cut off 3 residues early in the read; its end comes from the germline J gene. The rearrangement joins TRBV10-1 to TRBJ1-2, with D unresolved. With 8 bases removed from V and 3 bases from J, the gap between germline ends came to 10 bases. CDR1 is WNHNN and CDR2 is SYGVQD in the germline V gene (reference sequence). This CDR3 spans 12 amino acids. The CDR3 is CASCTIDYGYTF. The CDR3 DNA, read in part, is TGCGCCAGCTGTACAATCGACTATGGC.

For this clone: The read gets to within 3 residues of the CDR3 end, and the germline J gene fills in the rest. J is TRBJ1-5 and V is TRBV7-9; D may be TRBD1 (6 bases). Germline V gene data show CDR1 as SEHNR and CDR2 as FQNEAQ (reference sequence). The V gene lost 0 bases and the J gene lost 2 bases, with 8 bases spanning the gap. This CDR3 contains 15 residues. CDR3 bases read: TGTGCCAGCAGCTTAGCGGGGGCTGGCAATCAGCCC. Amino acid sequence: CASSLAGAGNQP. The CDR3 reads in full as CASSLAGAGNQPQHF.

Note on this clone: The DNA ends 3 residues before the CDR3 does, and the rest of the CDR3 is filled in from the germline J gene. This sequence joins TRBV7-3 and TRBJ2-7; D call uncertain. The V and J ends lost 0 bases and 2 bases respectively, with 8 bases between them. The CDR3 totals 14 residues. The germline V gene encodes CDR1 SGHTA and CDR2 FQGTGA. The CDR3 bases that were read are TGTGCCAGCAGCTTAACGTTCGGTCCCTACGAG. This encodes CASSLTFGPYE. The entire CDR3 sequence reads CASSLTFGPYEQYF.

On this clone itself: The read ends 3 residues early relative to the CDR3; the germline J gene fills the gap. This chain connects TRBV5-1 to TRBJ2-4, with 8 bases lining up with TRBD1. The V gene's germline CDR1 is SGHRS and CDR2 YFSETQ. CDR3 length: 22 amino acids. The covered CDR3 bases are TGCGCCAGCAGCTTGGTCGAATCTCACGAGACAGGGGAAGGTTTTATCAATCAGCCT. Its translation: CASSLVESHETGEGFINQP. The whole CDR3 region reads CASSLVESHETGEGFINQPQYF.

Of note for this clone: The read gets to within 3 residues of the CDR3 end, and the germline J gene fills in the rest. The chain links TRBV18 to TRBJ2-5; possible D gene TRBD1, 6 bases. CDR1 and CDR2 (germline): KGHSH, LQKENI. CDR3 length: 15 residues. The ends were cut back, 4 bases at V and 5 bases at J, with 17 bases in the middle. CDR3 bases read: TGTGCCAGCTCACGACTGCCAGGGGCAGGGGAGACC. The encoded protein is CASSRLPGAGET. In full, the CDR3 reads CASSRLPGAGETQYF. Based on the CDR3 plus reference TRBV18 and TRBJ2-5, the full variable domain is NAGVMQNPRHLVRRRGQEARLRCSPMKGHSHVYWYRQLPEEGLKFMVYLQKENIIDESGMPKERFSAEFPKEGPSILRIQQVVRGDSAAYFCASSRLPGAGETQYFGPGTRLLVL.

CDR3 loop: CASSLRTGGITEAFF. The sequenced CDR3 bases are TGTGCCAGTAGTCTCCGGACAGGGGGCATCACTGAA. This chain uses TRBV19 with TRBJ1-1, with TRBD1 matching 11 bases. The CDR3 goes on 3 residues after the read ends, and that part is filled in from the germline J gene. V lost 5 bases to trimming and J lost 4 bases; unmatched junction nucleotides: 6. Per germline, CDR1 LNHDA and CDR2 SQIVND (reference sequence). This CDR3 spans 15 amino acids.

A word on this clone: The read falls 3 residues short of the CDR3 end, and the missing part is taken from the germline J gene. V is TRBV5-1 and J is TRBJ2-5; D might be TRBD2 (6 bases). Looked up from germline, CDR1 is SGHRS and CDR2 is YFSETQ. The CDR3 totals 14 residues. Trimming shortened V by 6 bases and J by 5 bases, and 17 bases separated the two germline ends. CDR3 amino acids: CASTRAGPEETQYF. The part of the CDR3 DNA that was read is TGCGCCAGCACTCGGGCGGGGCCCGAGGAGACC.

Details on this clone: Read sequence stops 3 residues before the CDR3 end, and the germline J gene provides the missing end. V usage is TRBV6-2 or TRBV6-3 and J usage is TRBJ1-1; 8 bases align to TRBD1. Trimming at V came to 6 bases and at J to 5 bases, leaving 5 bases not matched to a gene. This CDR3 is built from 13 residues. Germline CDR1 MNHEY, CDR2 SVGEGT. The CDR3 loop reads CASSDRGGTEAFF. CDR3 DNA (partial): TGTGCCAGCAGCGACAGGGGCGGAACTGAA.

Worth noting for this clone: The read ends 3 residues before the CDR3 terminus; that terminus is restored from the germline J gene. The V call is TRBV7-9, the J call TRBJ1-2, with D perhaps matching TRBD1 (6 bases). Trimming shortened V by 2 bases and J by 2 bases, and 12 bases separated the two germline ends. CDR1 SEHNR and CDR2 FQNEAQ come from the germline V gene (reference sequence). The CDR3 runs 15 residues. The sequenced part of the CDR3 DNA is TGTGCCAGCAGCTTACACGGGGGGGCCAACTATGGC. Residues: CASSLHGGANYG. The CDR3 as a whole reads CASSLHGGANYGYTF. Looking up the rest from reference TRBV7-9 and TRBJ1-2 gives the full variable domain: DTGVSQNPRHKITKRGQNVTFRCDPISEHNRLYWYRQTLGQGPEFLTYFQNEAQLEKSRLLSDRFSAERPKGSFSTLEIQRTEQGDSAMYLCASSLHGGANYGYTFGSGTRLTVV.

Concerning this clone itself: From the germline J gene comes the end of the CDR3, since the read stops 3 residues before it. The rearrangement links TRBV29-1 to TRBJ2-1, with a tentative D call TRBD1 (5 bases). Trimming cost V 3 bases and J 6 bases, with 12 bases left between them. The CDR3 runs 13 residues. Germline V lookup: CDR1 SQVTM, CDR2 ANQGSEA. The sequenced part of the CDR3 DNA is TGCAGCGTTGACAAGGGGTTGGGCAATGAG. Protein product: CSVDKGLGNE. The entire CDR3 protein is CSVDKGLGNEQFF.

About this clone: The sequenced fragment ends 3 residues before the CDR3 boundary, so the rest is inferred from the germline J gene. This chain connects TRBV7-2 to TRBJ2-7, with 9 bases that match TRBD1. The germline V gene has CDR1 SGHTA and CDR2 FQGNSA. J was trimmed by 5 bases and V by 5 bases; bases with no gene match: 10. This CDR3 region has 15 residues. CDR3 region: CASSSPGTGLHEQYF. The CDR3 bases that were read are TGTGCCAGCAGCAGTCCCGGGACAGGGTTACACGAG.

Comment on this clone: The read terminates 3 residues before the CDR3 end, so the remaining end is supplied by the germline J gene. The V and J genes are TRBV19 and TRBJ1-5; D is perhaps TRBD1 (5 bases). The V and J ends lost 8 bases and 6 bases respectively, with 17 bases between them. The CDR3 runs to 14 residues. CDR1 and CDR2 (germline): LNHDA, SQIVND (reference sequence). CDR3 in amino acids: CASAGSGMIQPQHF. The sequenced CDR3 bases are TGTGCCAGTGCAGGGAGTGGGATGATTCAGCCC. Full variable domain (outside the CDR3, taken from reference TRBV19 and TRBJ1-5): DGGITQSPKYLFRKEGQNVTLSCEQNLNHDAMYWYRQDPGQGLRLIYYSQIVNDFQKGDIAEGYSVSREKKESFPLTVTSAQKNPTAFYLCASAGSGMIQPQHFGDGTRLSIL.

Notes on this clone: Read coverage stops 3 residues before the CDR3 terminus; the germline J gene supplies the remainder. The rearrangement links TRBV7-2 to TRBJ2-3; the match to TRBD1 covers 11 bases. The CDR3 contains 15 residues. CDR1 and CDR2 (germline): SGHTA, FQGNSA. CDR3 DNA, as far as it was read: TGTGCCAGCAGCCTGGGACAGGGGGGGCGTCAGCCG. Protein product: CASSLGQGGRQP. The complete CDR3 reads CASSLGQGGRQPQYF.

On this clone itself: The CDR3 is cut off 3 residues early in the read; its end comes from the germline J gene. Other DNA sequences from this sample encode an identical CDR3 as well. The chain uses TRBV11-2 and TRBJ1-3; D remains ambiguous. The length of the CDR3 is 14 residues. V was clipped by 2 bases and J by 1 base, with 6 bases between them. Germline CDR1 SGHAT, CDR2 FQNNGV. CDR3 sequence reads: CASSLTDSGNTIYF. The sequenced part of the CDR3 DNA is TGTGCCAGCAGCTTAACAGATTCTGGAAACACC.

Worth noting for this clone: Sequencing ends 3 residues short of the CDR3 end; the germline J gene provides the rest. The V gene is TRBV20-1, the J gene TRBJ2-3; no clear D gene. Trimming cost V 0 bases and J 8 bases, with 9 bases left between them. There are 12 residues in the CDR3. Germline CDR1 DFQATT, CDR2 SNEGSKA (reference sequence). This chain's CDR3 is CSARERQATQYF. The part of the CDR3 DNA that was read is TGCAGTGCTAGAGAACGCCAGGCTACG.